This T cell receptor beta chain was recovered during a study of T-cell memory formation after mild COVID-19. Study context: TCR clusters were mostly donor specific.

This CDR3 has 14 amino acids. Germline-derived CDR1 and CDR2 are MNHEY and SVGAGI. Trimming removed 8 bases at V and 0 bases at J, with 13 bases between. Using its own MiXCR run on the 5' RACE reads, TCRdb lists one record per CDR3 protein. In the table there are about 320,000 distinct CDR3 sequences, 13% to 15% of which are singletons. This rearrangement joins TRBV6-5 to TRBJ1-1; D perhaps matches TRBD1 (5 bases). The clonotype comes from a man in his late teens or twenties who had mild COVID-19 (a few samples of this study predate the infection). Cell type and time point are not known. The specimen was PBMCs or a T cell subset sorted from them (not recorded which). This chain's CDR3 is CASAGTAMNTEAFF. The DNA for the CDR3 is TGTGCCAGCGCGGGGACCGCTATGAACACTGAAGCTTTCTTT.